Many counts were recorded for the clone carrying this TCR beta chain. These data originate in a study of T cells in Graves' hyperthyroidism and ophthalmopathy. What was amplified from RNA transcripts were TCR beta CDR3 regions. In the first-round RT-PCR of the TCR CDR3, the HTBI primer set was used. MiXCR, run by TCRdb on the multiplex PCR reads, gives a single entry per CDR3 protein. This sample carries about 290,000 distinct CDR3 sequences, 16% of them seen once, and the ten largest clones take approximately 33%. The V and J ends lost 0 bases and 6 bases respectively, with 8 bases between them. Per the germline V gene, CDR1 is SNHLY and CDR2 is FYNNEI. This CDR3 is 14 amino acids long.

V gene TRBV2 combines with J gene TRBJ2-2; D tentatively fits TRBD1 or TRBD2 (6 bases each). This clonotype was sampled from a man aged 25 to 40 with Graves' hyperthyroidism. What was sequenced was blood. The CDR3 loop is CASSEAGGAGELFF. The CDR3 region has the DNA TGTGCCAGCAGTGAAGCGGGGGGCGCCGGGGAGCTGTTTTTT.